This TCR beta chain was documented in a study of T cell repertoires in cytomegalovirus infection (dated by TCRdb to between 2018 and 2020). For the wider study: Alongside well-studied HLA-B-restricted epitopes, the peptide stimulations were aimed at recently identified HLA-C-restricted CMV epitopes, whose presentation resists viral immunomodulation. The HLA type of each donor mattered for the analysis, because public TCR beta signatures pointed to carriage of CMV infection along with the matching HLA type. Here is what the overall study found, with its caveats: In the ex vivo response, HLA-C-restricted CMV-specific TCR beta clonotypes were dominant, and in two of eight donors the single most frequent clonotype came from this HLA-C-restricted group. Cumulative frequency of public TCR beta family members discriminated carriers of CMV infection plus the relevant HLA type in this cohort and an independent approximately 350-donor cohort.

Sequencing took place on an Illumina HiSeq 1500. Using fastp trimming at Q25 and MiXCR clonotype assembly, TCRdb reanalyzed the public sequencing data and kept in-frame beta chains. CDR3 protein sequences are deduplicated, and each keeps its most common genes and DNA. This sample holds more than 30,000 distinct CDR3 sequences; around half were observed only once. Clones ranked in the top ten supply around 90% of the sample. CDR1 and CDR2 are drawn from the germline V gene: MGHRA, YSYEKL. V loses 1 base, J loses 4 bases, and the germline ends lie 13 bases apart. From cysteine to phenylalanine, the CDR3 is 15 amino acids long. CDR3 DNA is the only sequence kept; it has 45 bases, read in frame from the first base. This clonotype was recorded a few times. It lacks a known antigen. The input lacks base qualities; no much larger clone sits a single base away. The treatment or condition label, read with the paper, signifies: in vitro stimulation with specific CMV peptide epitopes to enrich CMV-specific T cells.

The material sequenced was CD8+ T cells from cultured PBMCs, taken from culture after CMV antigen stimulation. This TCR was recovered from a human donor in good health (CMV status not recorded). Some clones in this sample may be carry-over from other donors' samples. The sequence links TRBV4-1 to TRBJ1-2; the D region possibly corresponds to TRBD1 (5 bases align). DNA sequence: TGCGCCAGCAGCCAAGGTAACCGGGACTTCTATGGCTACACCTTC. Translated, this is CASSQGNRDFYGYTF.